Below, 9 T cell receptor beta chains from the same sample are listed, as sequenced in a study of cytomegalovirus exposure and HLA in healthy donors. Primers: 60 Vbeta forward and 13 Jbeta reverse. Here immunoSEQ multiplex PCR was the method, and the copy in TCRdb shows in-frame clones only, minus some. Among approximately 190,000 clones, more than 65% were seen once, and the ten largest hold 3.5% to 4%. The sample consisted of PBMCs. Receptors were obtained from a man in his forties or fifties in good health and CMV-seronegative.

This chain connects TRBV6-1 to TRBJ1-5; D might be TRBD1 (5 bases). The CDR3 covers 12 residues. From germline, CDR1 is MNHNS and CDR2 SASEGT. V lost 8 bases, J lost 3 bases, and 8 bases lay in between. The chain's CDR3 is CASRQPNQPQHF. In DNA form, the CDR3 reads TGTGCCAGCCGACAGCCCAATCAGCCCCAGCATTTT.

The rearrangement uses TRBV2 and TRBJ2-3; 8 nucleotides match TRBD2. The CDR3 is 15 residues long. Per germline, CDR1 SNHLY and CDR2 FYNNEI. J lost 5 bases, V lost 7 bases, and 11 bases had no gene match. Here the CDR3 reads CASMGTSGVEDTQYF. CDR3 sequence (DNA): TGTGCCAGCATGGGGACTAGTGGGGTAGAAGATACGCAGTATTTT.

The chain combines TRBV5-6 with TRBJ2-1; D unclear. Germline V lookup: CDR1 SGHDT, CDR2 YYEEEE. Trimming left V 4 bases short and J 3 bases short, with 17 bases between. The length of the CDR3 is 16 residues. The CDR3 DNA sequence: TGTGCCAGCAGCCTCCTATCGTTCGGAGTCTACAATGAGCAGTTCTTC. As protein: CASSLLSFGVYNEQFF.

This clone was seen once. A junction end diverges from the germline sequence, so it may reflect a read error. This chain joins TRBV7-9 and TRBJ2-7; 7 positions match TRBD1. This CDR3 has 15 residues. Per germline, CDR1 SEHNR and CDR2 FQNEAQ (reference sequence). The CDR3 is CSSSLDEGASYEQYF. The CDR3 bases are TGTTCCAGCAGCTTAGATGAGGGGGCTTCCTACGAGCAGTACTTC.

This clone was observed once. The chain employs TRBV4-3 and TRBJ2-1; 11 bases are shared with TRBD2. Unmatched junction bases numbered 3, after V lost 3 bases and J lost 2 bases. The CDR3 extends over 16 amino acids. The V gene's germline CDR1 is LGHNA and CDR2 YSLEER. Here the CDR3 DNA reads TGCGCCAGCAGCCAGGGGGGACTAGCGGCCTACAATGAGCAGTTCTTC. This encodes CASSQGGLAAYNEQFF.

The CDR3: CASSQEVTETNEQFF. CDR3 nucleotide sequence: TGCGCCAGCAGCCAAGAAGTGACAGAGACCAATGAGCAGTTCTTC. The chain recombines TRBV4-3 with TRBJ2-1, with D tentatively TRBD1 (5 bases). CDR3 length: 15 amino acids. In germline, CDR1 is LGHNA, CDR2 YSLEER. V dropped 0 bases and J dropped 6 bases, with 12 bases sitting between them.

This chain connects TRBV28 to TRBJ1-2, with 11 bases fitting TRBD1. CDR1 and CDR2 from the germline V gene are MDHEN and SYDVKM. V shed 6 bases and J 8 bases; nucleotides not matched to a gene: 11. The length of the CDR3 is 15 residues. DNA of the CDR3: TGTGCCAGCAGCCTAGGTCGGACAGGGGGCGACGGCTACACCTTC. Translated, it gives CASSLGRTGGDGYTF.

This chain joins TRBV2 and TRBJ2-5, with D possibly TRBD1 on 6 matching bases. The CDR3 loop spans 15 amino acids. Trimming removed 0 bases from V and 2 bases from J, with 10 bases in between. Germline V gives CDR1 SNHLY, CDR2 FYNNEI. The CDR3 nucleotides read TGTGCCAGCAGTGAAGCGTGGACAGCGCAAGAGACCCAGTACTTC. The encoded protein is CASSEAWTAQETQYF.

The genes are TRBV6-6 and TRBJ1-2; the match to TRBD1 covers 9 bases. Germline trimming cut 2 bases from V and 6 bases from J; bases unmatched to any gene: 10. The CDR3 has 16 amino acids. In germline, CDR1 is MNHNY, CDR2 SVGAGI (reference sequence). CDR3 nucleotide sequence: TGTGCCAGCAGTTACACCAGTGGACAGGGGCCCCATGGCTACACCTTC. It translates to CASSYTSGQGPHGYTF.